These T cell receptor beta chains were read from a single sample in a study of early T cells in non-severe SARS-CoV-2 infection. TCRdb itself ran the 5' RACE reads through MiXCR, one entry per CDR3 protein. The sample includes about 86,000 distinct CDR3 sequences, 14% seen only once; the top ten take 5.5% to 8%. The sequenced material came from whole blood. The receptors were gathered from an adult who was a healthcare worker with PCR-confirmed SARS-CoV-2 infection or an uninfected control (not recorded which). Each CDR3 is given with its conserved first and last residue. Each record gives: V gene, D gene, J gene, clone size, CDR3 DNA, CDR3 protein. D genes are given only for firm matches. Rows may omit the clone size; those that give it use once, few, many or a size class.

v_gene: TRBV7-9
d_gene: .
j_gene: TRBJ2-7
abundance: few
CDR3nt: TGTGCCAGCAGCCCCGTCACAGCCTACGAGCAGTACTTC
CDR3aa: CASSPVTAYEQYF

v_gene: TRBV20-1
d_gene: TRBD1
j_gene: TRBJ1-6
abundance: many
CDR3nt: TGCAGTGCTAGAAGACAGGGAAATTCACCCCTCCACTTT
CDR3aa: CSARRQGNSPLHF

v_gene: TRBV6-6
d_gene: TRBD2
j_gene: TRBJ2-1
abundance: many
CDR3nt: TGTGCCAGCACCCAGACTAGCGGGAGCCACAATGAGCAGTTCTTC
CDR3aa: CASTQTSGSHNEQFF

v_gene: TRBV2
d_gene: .
j_gene: TRBJ1-1
abundance: few
CDR3nt: TGTGCCAGCAGTGAAGGGATGGCCGACATGAACACTGAAGCTTTCTTT
CDR3aa: CASSEGMADMNTEAFF

v_gene: TRBV11-2
d_gene: .
j_gene: TRBJ1-3
abundance: .
CDR3nt: TGTGCCAGCAGCCAAGAAGTTAGCTCTGGAAACACCATATATTTT
CDR3aa: CASSQEVSSGNTIYF

v_gene: TRBV6-5
d_gene: .
j_gene: TRBJ1-5
abundance: few
CDR3nt: TGTGCCAGCAGTTACCGAAAGAGGGGTCACAATCAGCCCCAGCATTTT
CDR3aa: CASSYRKRGHNQPQHF

v_gene: TRBV7-7
d_gene: .
j_gene: TRBJ2-1
abundance: .
CDR3nt: TGTGCCAGCAGCTTAGGGGGCTACCACAATGAGCAGTTCTTC
CDR3aa: CASSLGGYHNEQFF

v_gene: TRBV5-4
d_gene: .
j_gene: TRBJ1-1
abundance: many
CDR3nt: TGTGCCAGCAGCTGGTCGCAGAACACTGAAGCTTTCTTT
CDR3aa: CASSWSQNTEAFF

v_gene: TRBV24-1
d_gene: .
j_gene: TRBJ2-1
abundance: many
CDR3nt: TGTGCCACCAGTGATCCACGCACGAGGAGACATGAGCAGTTCTTC
CDR3aa: CATSDPRTRRHEQFF

v_gene: TRBV28
d_gene: .
j_gene: TRBJ2-1
abundance: few
CDR3nt: TGTGCCAGCAGTTTATCGGCGCCTTCCTACAATGAGCAGTTCTTC
CDR3aa: CASSLSAPSYNEQFF

v_gene: TRBV5-1
d_gene: TRBD2
j_gene: TRBJ2-7
abundance: .
CDR3nt: TGCGCCAGCAGCCTACTAGCGGGAGCTCCCTACGAGCAGTACTTC
CDR3aa: CASSLLAGAPYEQYF

v_gene: TRBV20-1
d_gene: TRBD1
j_gene: TRBJ1-2
abundance: many
CDR3nt: TGCAGTGCTAGGGGGGGACAGGGGATTGGCTACACCTTC
CDR3aa: CSARGGQGIGYTF

v_gene: TRBV5-5
d_gene: TRBD1
j_gene: TRBJ1-5
abundance: many
CDR3nt: TGTGCCAGCAGCCAACAGGGGGTGAGGCCCCAGCATTTT
CDR3aa: CASSQQGVRPQHF

v_gene: TRBV6-5
d_gene: TRBD2
j_gene: TRBJ2-7
abundance: few
CDR3nt: TGTGCCAGCAGTTACTCCGGGGAGGGGACCTACGAGCAGTACTTC
CDR3aa: CASSYSGEGTYEQYF

v_gene: TRBV12-3/TRBV12-4
d_gene: .
j_gene: TRBJ1-1
abundance: many
CDR3nt: TGTGCCAGCAGTCCGATGGTGGGGAACACTGAAGCTTTCTTT
CDR3aa: CASSPMVGNTEAFF

v_gene: TRBV6-6
d_gene: .
j_gene: TRBJ2-3
abundance: .
CDR3nt: TGTGCCAGCAGCCTGAAGACAGATACGCAGTATTTT
CDR3aa: CASSLKTDTQYF

v_gene: TRBV5-5
d_gene: TRBD1
j_gene: TRBJ1-6
abundance: .
CDR3nt: TGTGCCAGCAGCTCTGACAGGGTATGGGGCCAGGCACCCCTCCACTTT
CDR3aa: CASSSDRVWGQAPLHF

v_gene: TRBV6-6
d_gene: .
j_gene: TRBJ1-4
abundance: .
CDR3nt: TGTGCCAGCAGTCTCTTGAGATCGGCAACTAATGAAAAACTGTTTTTT
CDR3aa: CASSLLRSATNEKLFF

v_gene: TRBV2
d_gene: TRBD1
j_gene: TRBJ2-3
abundance: few
CDR3nt: TGTGCCAGCAGGCGGACAGGAGGCAACACAGATACGCAGTATTTT
CDR3aa: CASRRTGGNTDTQYF

v_gene: TRBV7-9
d_gene: .
j_gene: TRBJ1-2
abundance: many
CDR3nt: TGTGCCAGCAGCTTCGCCGAGCCCGGGGTTGGCTACACCTTC
CDR3aa: CASSFAEPGVGYTF

v_gene: TRBV7-3
d_gene: .
j_gene: TRBJ2-7
abundance: many
CDR3nt: TGTGCCAGCAGCTTAACTAGTACATCGGGCGAGCAGTACTTC
CDR3aa: CASSLTSTSGEQYF

v_gene: TRBV12-5
d_gene: TRBD1
j_gene: TRBJ2-4
abundance: few
CDR3nt: TGTGCTAGTGGCTCACCAGGGACAGTAGACATTCAGTACTTC
CDR3aa: CASGSPGTVDIQYF

v_gene: TRBV20-1
d_gene: .
j_gene: TRBJ2-5
abundance: few
CDR3nt: TGCAGTGCTAGTTACCACCTCCAAGAGACCCAGTACTTC
CDR3aa: CSASYHLQETQYF